This TCR beta chain derives from a study of radiation and T cells in renal cell carcinoma. As to time point: baseline pretreatment blood. Treatment indicated: 15 Gy SBRT to primary tumor, nephrectomy 4 weeks later. Using immunoSEQ multiplex PCR, the repertoire was profiled, and TCRdb retains in-frame clones only, with some absent. The sample includes approximately 140,000 clones, 83% seen only once; the top ten take approximately 22%. The CDR3 length is 16 residues. The germline CDR1 and CDR2 sequences are LGHNA and YSLEER. V lost 0 bases and J 1 base, leaving 7 bases between the germline ends. This clone occurred a few times.

The rearrangement joins TRBV4-3 to TRBJ2-6; perhaps TRBD1 as D (6 bases). The specimen comprised blood, sampled from a patient whose treatment included radiotherapy and nephrectomy. The TCR sequence derives from a woman aged 45 to 65 with renal cell carcinoma. The CDR3 spells CASSQDRGSGANVLTF. The DNA for the CDR3 is TGCGCCAGCAGCCAAGATAGGGGGTCTGGGGCCAACGTCCTGACTTTC.